This TCR beta chain was sequenced in a study of siplizumab effects on memory and regulatory T cells. On this clone itself: What it binds is not known.

Clones were sequenced by immunoSEQ multiplex PCR, and TCRdb holds only the in-frame ones, with some missing. The sample carries about 120,000 clones, about 95% recorded once. Study-level points and caveats: Alloreactive sequences whose origin lay in unstimulated CD4+ memory cells were significantly reduced by siplizumab. Naive T cells appeared more diverse than memory cells and seemed to be major alloresponse contributors. With siplizumab, mappable alloreactive CD4+ clones averaged 68.8% Treg-derived, versus less than 35% in controls.

V gave up 2 bases and J gave up 6 bases; unmatched junction bases: 4. CDR3 length: 15 amino acids. Germline values: CDR1 MNHNY, CDR2 SVGAGI (reference sequence). The rearrangement links TRBV6-6 to TRBJ1-5; TRBD1 matches 10 bases. This clonotype was obtained from a human donor in good health. Sequences were obtained from non-Treg CD4+ T cells sorted from blood. Here the CDR3 DNA reads TGTGCCAGCAGTTACGGGACAGGGGACGGTCAGCCCCAGCATTTT. This sequence encodes CASSYGTGDGQPQHF.